This T cell receptor beta chain was sequenced in a study of blood T cell repertoires in COVID-19. Study context: Some COVID-19 samples were acute and others convalescent; all came from the United States, Italy and Spain.

The CDR3 totals 17 residues. Germline V gene sequence: CDR1 SGHTA, CDR2 FQGNSA. Germline trimming cut 3 bases from V and 0 bases from J; bases unmatched to any gene: 8. This clone has only one observation. In the original analysis: Amplification of reference gene primers provided the estimated nucleated cell counts. Generated by immunoSEQ multiplex PCR, the TCRdb table keeps only in-frame clones and is missing some. The DNA was the basis for D and trimming; V, J and clone size are from that table. The data show around 350,000 clones, around nine tenths seen once. V is TRBV7-2 and J is TRBJ1-3, with 7 bases aligning to TRBD1. This sequence was found in a human donor in a cohort sampled during active COVID-19. The source material was peripheral blood. CDR3 loop: CASSFTGQPSSGNTIYF. The CDR3 DNA sequence: TGTGCCAGCAGCTTTACGGGACAGCCGAGCTCTGGAAACACCATATATTTT.